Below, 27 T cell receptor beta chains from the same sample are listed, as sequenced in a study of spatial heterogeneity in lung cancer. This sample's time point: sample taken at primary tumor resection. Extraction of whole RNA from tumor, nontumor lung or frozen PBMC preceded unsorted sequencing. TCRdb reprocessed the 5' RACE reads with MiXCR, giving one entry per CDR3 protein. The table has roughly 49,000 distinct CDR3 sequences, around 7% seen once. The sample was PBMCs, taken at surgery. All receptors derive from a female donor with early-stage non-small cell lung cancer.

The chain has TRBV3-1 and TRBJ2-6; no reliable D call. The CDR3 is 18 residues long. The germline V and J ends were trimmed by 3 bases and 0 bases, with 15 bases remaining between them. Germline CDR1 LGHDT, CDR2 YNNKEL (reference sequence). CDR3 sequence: CASSQASSGISGANVLTF. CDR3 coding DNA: TGTGCCAGCAGCCAGGCGTCATCCGGAATCTCTGGGGCCAACGTCCTGACTTTC.

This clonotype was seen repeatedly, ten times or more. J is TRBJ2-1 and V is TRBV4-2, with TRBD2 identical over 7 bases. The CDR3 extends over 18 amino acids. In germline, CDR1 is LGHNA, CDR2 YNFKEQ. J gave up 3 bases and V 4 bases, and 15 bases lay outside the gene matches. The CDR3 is CASSLEAQRGSFYNEQFF. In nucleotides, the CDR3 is TGTGCCAGCAGCCTCGAGGCCCAGCGGGGTTCCTTCTACAATGAGCAGTTCTTC.

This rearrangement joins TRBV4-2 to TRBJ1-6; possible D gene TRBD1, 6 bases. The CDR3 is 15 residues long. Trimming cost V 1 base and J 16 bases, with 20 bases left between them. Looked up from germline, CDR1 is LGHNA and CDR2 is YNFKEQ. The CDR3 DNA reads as TGTGCCAGCAGCCAAGCTAGGACAGCGGGGGAGAAACTCCACTTT. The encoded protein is CASSQARTAGEKLHF.

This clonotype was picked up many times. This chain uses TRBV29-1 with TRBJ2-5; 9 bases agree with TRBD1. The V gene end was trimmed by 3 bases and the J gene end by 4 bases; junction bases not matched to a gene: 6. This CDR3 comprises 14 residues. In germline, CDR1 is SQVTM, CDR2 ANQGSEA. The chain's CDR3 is CSVEGDRVGETQYF. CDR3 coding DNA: TGCAGCGTTGAGGGGGACAGGGTAGGAGAGACCCAGTACTTC.

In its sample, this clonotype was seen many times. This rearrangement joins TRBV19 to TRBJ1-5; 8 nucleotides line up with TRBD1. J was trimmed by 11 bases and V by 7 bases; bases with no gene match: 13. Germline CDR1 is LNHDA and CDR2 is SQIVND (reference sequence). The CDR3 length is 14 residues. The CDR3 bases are TGTGCCAGTACTCCGGGACAGGCAGATACGGCCCAGCATTTT. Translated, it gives CASTPGQADTAQHF.

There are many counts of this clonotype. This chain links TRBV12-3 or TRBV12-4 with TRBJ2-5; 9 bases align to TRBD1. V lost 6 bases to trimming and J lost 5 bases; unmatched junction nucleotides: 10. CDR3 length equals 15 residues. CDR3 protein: CASSPTGGAMETQYF. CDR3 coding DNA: TGTGCCAGCAGCCCCACAGGGGGCGCGATGGAGACCCAGTACTTC.

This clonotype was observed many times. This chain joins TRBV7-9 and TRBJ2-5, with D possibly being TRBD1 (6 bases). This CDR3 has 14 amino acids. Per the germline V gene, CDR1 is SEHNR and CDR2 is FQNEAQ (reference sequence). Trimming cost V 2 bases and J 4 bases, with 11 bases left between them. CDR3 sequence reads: CASSLPGALETQYF. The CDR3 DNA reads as TGTGCCAGCAGCTTACCAGGGGCACTAGAGACCCAGTACTTC.

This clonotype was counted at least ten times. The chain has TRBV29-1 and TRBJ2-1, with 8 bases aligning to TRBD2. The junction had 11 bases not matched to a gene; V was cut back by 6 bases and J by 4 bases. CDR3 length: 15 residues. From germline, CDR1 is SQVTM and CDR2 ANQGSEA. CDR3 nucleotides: TGCAGCGTAGCCGGGACTAGGGGAATTTACAATGAGCAGTTCTTC. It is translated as CSVAGTRGIYNEQFF.

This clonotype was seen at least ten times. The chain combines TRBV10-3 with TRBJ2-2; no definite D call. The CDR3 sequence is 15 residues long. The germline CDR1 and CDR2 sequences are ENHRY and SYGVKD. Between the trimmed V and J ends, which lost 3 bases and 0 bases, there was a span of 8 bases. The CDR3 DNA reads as TGTGCCATCAGTGAACCCTTCCCGAACACCGGGGAGCTGTTTTTT. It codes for CAISEPFPNTGELFF.

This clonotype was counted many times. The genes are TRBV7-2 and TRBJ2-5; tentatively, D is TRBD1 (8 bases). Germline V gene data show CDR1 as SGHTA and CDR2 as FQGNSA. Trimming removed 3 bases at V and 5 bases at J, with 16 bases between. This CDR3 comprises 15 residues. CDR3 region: CASSFQQGGFETQYF. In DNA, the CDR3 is TGTGCCAGCAGCTTCCAACAGGGGGGGTTTGAGACCCAGTACTTC.

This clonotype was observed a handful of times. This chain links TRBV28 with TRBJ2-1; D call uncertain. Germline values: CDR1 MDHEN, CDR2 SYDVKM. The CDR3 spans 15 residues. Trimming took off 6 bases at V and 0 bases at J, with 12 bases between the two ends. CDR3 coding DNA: TGTGCCAGCAGCGATACATGGAGCTCCTACAATGAGCAGTTCTTC. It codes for CASSDTWSSYNEQFF.

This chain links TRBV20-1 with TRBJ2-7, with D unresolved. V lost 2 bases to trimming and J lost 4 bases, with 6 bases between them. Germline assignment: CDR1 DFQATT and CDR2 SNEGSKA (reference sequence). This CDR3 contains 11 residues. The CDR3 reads CSARTTYEQYF. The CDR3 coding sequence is TGCAGTGCTAGAACCACGTACGAGCAGTACTTC.

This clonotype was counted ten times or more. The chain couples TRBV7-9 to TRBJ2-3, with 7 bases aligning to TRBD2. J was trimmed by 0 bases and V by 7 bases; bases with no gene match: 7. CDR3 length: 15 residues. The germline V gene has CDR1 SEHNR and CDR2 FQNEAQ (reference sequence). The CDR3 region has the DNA TGTGCCAGCACCCTGGGGGGGGGTAGCACAGATACGCAGTATTTT. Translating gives CASTLGGGSTDTQYF.

Here the CDR3 reads CASSYSNSGANVLTF. The CDR3 DNA reads TGTGCCAGCAGTTACTCCAACTCTGGGGCCAACGTCCTGACTTTC. The gene calls are TRBV6-6 and TRBJ2-6, with D unclear. V was pared by 0 bases and J by 0 bases, with 3 bases between. Germline lookup yields CDR1 MNHNY and CDR2 SVGAGI (reference sequence). The CDR3 sequence is 15 residues long.

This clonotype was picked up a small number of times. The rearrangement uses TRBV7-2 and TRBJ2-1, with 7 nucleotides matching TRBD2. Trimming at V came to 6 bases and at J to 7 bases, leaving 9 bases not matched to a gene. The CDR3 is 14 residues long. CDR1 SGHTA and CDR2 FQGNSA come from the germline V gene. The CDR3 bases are TGTGCCAGCAGACTTCGCCAGGGAGGGAATGAGCAGTTCTTC. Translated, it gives CASRLRQGGNEQFF.

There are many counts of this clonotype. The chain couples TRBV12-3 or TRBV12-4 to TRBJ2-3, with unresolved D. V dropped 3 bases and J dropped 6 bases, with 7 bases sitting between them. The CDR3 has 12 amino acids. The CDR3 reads CASSFGPDTQYF. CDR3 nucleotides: TGTGCCAGCAGTTTTGGGCCGGATACGCAGTATTTT.

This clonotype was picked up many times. CDR3 nucleotides: TGTGCCAGTACCCCTAGGGATGGGAGAAACATTCAGTACTTC. Translating gives CASTPRDGRNIQYF. The V call is TRBV19, the J call TRBJ2-4; tentative D call: TRBD2 (5 bases). This CDR3 comprises 14 residues. CDR1 LNHDA and CDR2 SQIVND come from the germline V gene (reference sequence). Trimming pared 7 bases from V and 6 bases from J, leaving 16 bases between.

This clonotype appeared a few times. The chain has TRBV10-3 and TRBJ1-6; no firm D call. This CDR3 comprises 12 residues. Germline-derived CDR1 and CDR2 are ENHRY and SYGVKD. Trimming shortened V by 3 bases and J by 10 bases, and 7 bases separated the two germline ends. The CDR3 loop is CAISEGRSPLHF. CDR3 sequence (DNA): TGTGCCATCAGTGAAGGGAGGTCACCCCTCCACTTT.

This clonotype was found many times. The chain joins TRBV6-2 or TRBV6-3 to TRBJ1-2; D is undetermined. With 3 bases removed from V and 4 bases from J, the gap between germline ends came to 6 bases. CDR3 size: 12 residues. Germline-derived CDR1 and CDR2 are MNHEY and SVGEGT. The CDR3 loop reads CASSYLGYGYTF. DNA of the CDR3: TGTGCCAGCAGTTATTTGGGCTATGGCTACACCTTC.

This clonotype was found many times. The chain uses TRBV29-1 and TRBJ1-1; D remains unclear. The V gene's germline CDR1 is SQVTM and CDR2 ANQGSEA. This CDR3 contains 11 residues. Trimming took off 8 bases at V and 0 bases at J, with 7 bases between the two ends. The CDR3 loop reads CSCMLNTEAFF. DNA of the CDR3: TGCAGCTGTATGTTGAACACTGAAGCTTTCTTT.

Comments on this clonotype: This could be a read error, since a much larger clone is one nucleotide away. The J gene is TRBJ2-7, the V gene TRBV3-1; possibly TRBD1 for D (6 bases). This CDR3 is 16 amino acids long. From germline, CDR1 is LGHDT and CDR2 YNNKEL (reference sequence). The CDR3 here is CTSSQRTAAVARGQYF. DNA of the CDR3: TGTACCAGCAGCCAACGGACAGCCGCAGTAGCTCGCGGGCAGTACTTC.

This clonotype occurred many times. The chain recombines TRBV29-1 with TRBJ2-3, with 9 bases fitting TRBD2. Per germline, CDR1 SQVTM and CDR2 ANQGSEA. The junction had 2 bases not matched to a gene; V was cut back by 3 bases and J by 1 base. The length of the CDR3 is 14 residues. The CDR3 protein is CSVDASGGTDTQYF. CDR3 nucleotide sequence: TGCAGCGTTGACGCTAGCGGGGGCACAGATACGCAGTATTTT.

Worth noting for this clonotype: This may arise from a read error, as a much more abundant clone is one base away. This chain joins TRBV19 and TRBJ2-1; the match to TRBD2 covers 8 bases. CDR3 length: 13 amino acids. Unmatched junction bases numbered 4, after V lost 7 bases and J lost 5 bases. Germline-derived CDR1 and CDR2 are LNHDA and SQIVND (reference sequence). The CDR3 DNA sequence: TGTGCCAGTACCAGCGGGGGCCACAATGAGCAGTTCTTC. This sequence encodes CASTSGGHNEQFF. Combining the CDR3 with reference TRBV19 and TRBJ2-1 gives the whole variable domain DGGITQSPKYLFRKEGQNVTLSCEQNLNHDAMYWYRQDPGQGLRLIYYSQIVNDFQKGDIAEGYSVSREKKESFPLTVTSAQKNPTAFYLCASTSGGHNEQFFGPGTRLTVL.

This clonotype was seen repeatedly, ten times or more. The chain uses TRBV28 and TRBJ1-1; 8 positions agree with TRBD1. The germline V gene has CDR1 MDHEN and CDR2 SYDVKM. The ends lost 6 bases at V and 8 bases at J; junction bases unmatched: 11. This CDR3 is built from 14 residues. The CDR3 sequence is CASSSGQGVGEAFF. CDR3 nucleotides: TGTGCCAGCAGCTCCGGACAGGGCGTAGGAGAAGCTTTCTTT.

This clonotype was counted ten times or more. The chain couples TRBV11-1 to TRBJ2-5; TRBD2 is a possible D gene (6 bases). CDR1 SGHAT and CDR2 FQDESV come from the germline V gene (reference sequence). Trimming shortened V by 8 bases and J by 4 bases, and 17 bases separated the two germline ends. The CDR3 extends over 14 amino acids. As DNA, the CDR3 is TGTGCCAGCGGGGGACTCTCATCGGGAGAGACCCAGTACTTC. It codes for CASGGLSSGETQYF. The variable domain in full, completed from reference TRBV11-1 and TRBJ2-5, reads EAEVAQSPRYKITEKSQAVAFWCDPISGHATLYWYRQILGQGPELLVQFQDESVVDDSQLPKDRFSAERLKGVDSTLKIQPAELGDSAMYLCASGGLSSGETQYFGPGTRLLVL.

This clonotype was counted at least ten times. CDR3 DNA sequence: TGTGCCACTCGTGCTCCCGCTGGGGCCAACGTCCTGACTTTC. Translated: CATRAPAGANVLTF. The chain couples TRBV15 to TRBJ2-6; D gene unclear. This CDR3 has 14 amino acids. Germline V gene sequence: CDR1 LNHNV, CDR2 YYDKDF (reference sequence). The V and J ends lost 9 bases and 2 bases respectively, with 11 bases between them. Complete variable domain (other parts from reference TRBV15 and TRBJ2-6): DAMVIQNPRYQVTQFGKPVTLSCSQTLNHNVMYWYQQKSSQAPKLLFHYYDKDFNNEADTPDNFQSRRPNTSFCFLDIRSPGLGDTAMYLCATRAPAGANVLTFGAGSRLTVL.

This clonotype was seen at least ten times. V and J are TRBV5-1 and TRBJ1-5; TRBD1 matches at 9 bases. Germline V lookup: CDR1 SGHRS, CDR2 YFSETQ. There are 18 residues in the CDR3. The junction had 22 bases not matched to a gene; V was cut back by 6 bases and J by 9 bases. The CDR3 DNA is TGCGCCAGCACACCCCGGGGGACAGGGATTCGAGGAAGCGGGCCCCAGCATTTT. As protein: CASTPRGTGIRGSGPQHF. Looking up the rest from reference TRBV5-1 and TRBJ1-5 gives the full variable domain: KAGVTQTPRYLIKTRGQQVTLSCSPISGHRSVSWYQQTPGQGLQFLFEYFSETQRNKGNFPGRFSGRQFSNSRSEMNVSTLELGDSALYLCASTPRGTGIRGSGPQHFGDGTRLSIL.